This T cell receptor (beta chain) was documented in a study of T-cell reconstitution after alpha-beta-depleted transplantation in children. Whole-study findings and limits: It was reported that alpha-beta T cells came from several hundred expanded graft clones (about two months after transplant). Day-60 TCRbeta diversity that was high in some patients was derived from surviving recipient T cells and thymic progenitors.

As regards this clonotype: No antigen is known for it.

TCRbeta library construction was performed incorporating unique molecular identifiers. TCRdb reprocessed the PCR reads via MiXCR and lists one record per CDR3 protein. The sample has a few hundred thousand distinct CDR3 sequences, over 20% seen once. CDR1 and CDR2 (germline): MNHEY, SVGEGT. The J segment lost 2 bases and the V segment lost 6 bases, leaving 7 bases of the junction unmatched. The CDR3 spans 16 residues. The chain has TRBV6-2 or TRBV6-3 and TRBJ1-5, with 10 positions matching TRBD1. The material sequenced was PBMCs, taken before TCRalphabeta/CD19-depleted stem cell transplant. The TCR originated in a boy in the first two years of life with Wiskott-Aldrich syndrome, due to receive a stem cell transplant. For the CDR3, the DNA is TGTGCCAGCAGCCCCCTCGGGACAGGGGGCAATCAGCCCCAGCATTTT. The encoded protein is CASSPLGTGGNQPQHF.